These 7 T cell receptor beta chains were all obtained from the same sample, sequenced in a study of shared clonotypes between healthy human individuals. The method was immunoSEQ multiplex PCR; TCRdb's version includes in-frame clones alone and lacks a portion of them. In the table there are around 2.1 million clones, about 92% of which are singletons. The naive CD8 fraction comprised CD45RO-negative cells positively selected for CCR7 and excluded terminally differentiated effector memory CD45RA+ cells. The sample taken for sequencing was naive CD8+ T cells from PBMCs. The receptors here all came from a man between 18 and 29 years old in good health. Some clones in this sample may be carry-over from other donors' samples.

V gene TRBV13 combines with J gene TRBJ2-6; D call uncertain. This CDR3 region has 15 residues. V was shortened by 1 base and J by 0 bases, with 4 bases between the two germline ends. The V gene's germline CDR1 is PRHDT and CDR2 FYEKMQ (reference sequence). The CDR3: CASSLVRSGANVLTF. The CDR3 DNA reads as TGTGCCAGCAGCTTAGTACGCTCTGGGGCCAACGTCCTGACTTTC.

The gene calls are TRBV12-5 and TRBJ2-2; 9 bases are shared with TRBD1. Germline V CDR1 and CDR2: LGHNT, FRNRAP. Trimming removed 6 bases from V and 6 bases from J; junction bases left unmatched: 11. This CDR3 has 16 residues. Here the CDR3 DNA reads TGTGCTAGTGGCCTGGCCGGGACAGGGAGGGCCGGGGAGCTGTTTTTT. Its protein product is CASGLAGTGRAGELFF.

This chain joins TRBV9 and TRBJ2-7; 14 bases line up with TRBD2. CDR1 and CDR2 from the germline V gene are SGDLS and YYNGEE. The V segment lost 4 bases and the J segment 5 bases; nucleotides outside the gene matches: 8. The CDR3 consists of 16 residues. This chain's CDR3 is CASSQGLAGVTDEQYF. DNA for the CDR3: TGTGCCAGCAGCCAGGGACTAGCGGGAGTTACGGACGAGCAGTACTTC.

On this clone itself: One junction end disagrees with the germline gene, perhaps due to a read error. The chain links TRBV11-3 to TRBJ1-1; D might be TRBD1 (5 bases). Germline assignment: CDR1 SGHNT and CDR2 YENEEA. CDR3 length: 13 amino acids. CDR3 in amino acids: CASSGRQRLETFF. CDR3 bases: TGTGCCAGCAGCGGACGACAGAGGCTTGAAACTTTCTTT.

The chain combines TRBV7-6 with TRBJ2-7; D uncertain. Looked up from germline, CDR1 is SGHVS and CDR2 is FNYEAQ. V was pared by 3 bases and J by 0 bases, with 9 bases between. This CDR3 has 14 amino acids. Here the CDR3 reads CASSFRVSSYEQYF. The CDR3, as DNA: TGTGCCAGCAGCTTTAGGGTGAGCTCCTACGAGCAGTACTTC.

The DNA for the CDR3 is TGTGCCAGCTCAGAAGGGACTAGCGGGAGGAATGAGCAGTTCTTC. Translating gives CASSEGTSGRNEQFF. This chain uses TRBV18 with TRBJ2-1; TRBD2 aligns across 15 bases. The CDR3 consists of 15 residues. The trim removed 5 bases at V and 7 bases at J, leaving 3 bases unmatched. CDR1 is KGHSH and CDR2 is LQKENI in the germline V gene.

This sequence joins TRBV9 and TRBJ2-3, with 11 bases identical to TRBD2. The germline gives CDR1 SGDLS, CDR2 YYNGEE. V was clipped by 4 bases and J by 0 bases; unmatched bases: 7. The CDR3 contains 17 residues. CDR3 protein: CASSTGTSGASTDTQYF. CDR3 in DNA: TGTGCCAGCAGCACGGGGACTAGCGGCGCTAGCACAGATACGCAGTATTTT.